A single sample is the source of the 5 T cell receptor beta chains below, sequenced in a study of blood T cell repertoires in COVID-19 (dated by TCRdb to about 2020). The library was obtained by the immunoSEQ multiplex PCR assay. TCRdb holds this immuneACCESS table with in-frame rearrangements only. Some clones are missing; in checked studies, unresolved V genes explain under half, and the rest has no known cause. The sample table shows 250,000 to 300,000 clones, and roughly 84% are seen once. The top ten hold roughly 3.2% of the sample. Sequencing input: PBMCs or T cells enriched from blood (not recorded which). These receptors were taken from a man aged 45-60 years who had recovered from COVID-19.

The V gene is TRBV28, the J gene TRBJ2-7; the match to TRBD1 covers 7 bases. Unmatched junction bases numbered 13, after V lost 8 bases and J lost 6 bases. From germline, CDR1 is MDHEN and CDR2 SYDVKM. This CDR3 spans 14 amino acids. CDR3 sequence: CASGYTGQGVEQYF. CDR3 nucleotides: TGTGCCAGCGGATACACTGGGCAGGGGGTCGAGCAGTACTTC.

V gene TRBV3-1 (or the pseudogene TRBV3-2) combines with J gene TRBJ1-1; D unresolved. The CDR3 loop spans 13 amino acids. Trimming pared 5 bases from V and 2 bases from J, leaving 9 bases between. Germline assignment: CDR1 LGHDT and CDR2 YNNKEL (reference sequence). The DNA for the CDR3 is TGTGCCAGCAGCACTCGGACTAACACTGAAGCTTTCTTT. This gives the protein CASSTRTNTEAFF.

Comment on this clone: Distinct nucleotide sequences in the sample also encode this CDR3. This chain joins TRBV19 and TRBJ2-7; possibly TRBD2 for D (5 bases). V dropped 4 bases and J dropped 2 bases, with 12 bases sitting between them. In germline, CDR1 is LNHDA, CDR2 SQIVND (reference sequence). There are 14 residues in the CDR3. CDR3 coding DNA: TGTGCCAGTAGTACTCCGGGATTAACCTACGAGCAGTACTTC. It encodes CASSTPGLTYEQYF.

The chain uses TRBV19 and TRBJ2-3, with a weak D call TRBD2 (6 bases). The V end lost 6 bases, the J end lost 5 bases, and 24 bases lay between the germline ends. The CDR3 extends over 17 amino acids. The germline gives CDR1 LNHDA, CDR2 SQIVND (reference sequence). CDR3 nucleotides: TGTGCCAGTAGCAGATCGAGGGCGGGGCCCCAAGGAGATACGCAGTATTTT. Translating it yields CASSRSRAGPQGDTQYF.

The chain recombines TRBV30 with TRBJ1-2; 9 nucleotides match TRBD1. This CDR3 spans 13 amino acids. V dropped 2 bases and J dropped 4; count of bases not matched to a gene: 2. Germline loops: CDR1 GTSNPN, CDR2 SVGIG (reference sequence). CDR3 sequence reads: CAWSRGQGYGYTF. The CDR3 DNA reads as TGTGCCTGGAGTAGGGGACAGGGCTATGGCTACACCTTC.